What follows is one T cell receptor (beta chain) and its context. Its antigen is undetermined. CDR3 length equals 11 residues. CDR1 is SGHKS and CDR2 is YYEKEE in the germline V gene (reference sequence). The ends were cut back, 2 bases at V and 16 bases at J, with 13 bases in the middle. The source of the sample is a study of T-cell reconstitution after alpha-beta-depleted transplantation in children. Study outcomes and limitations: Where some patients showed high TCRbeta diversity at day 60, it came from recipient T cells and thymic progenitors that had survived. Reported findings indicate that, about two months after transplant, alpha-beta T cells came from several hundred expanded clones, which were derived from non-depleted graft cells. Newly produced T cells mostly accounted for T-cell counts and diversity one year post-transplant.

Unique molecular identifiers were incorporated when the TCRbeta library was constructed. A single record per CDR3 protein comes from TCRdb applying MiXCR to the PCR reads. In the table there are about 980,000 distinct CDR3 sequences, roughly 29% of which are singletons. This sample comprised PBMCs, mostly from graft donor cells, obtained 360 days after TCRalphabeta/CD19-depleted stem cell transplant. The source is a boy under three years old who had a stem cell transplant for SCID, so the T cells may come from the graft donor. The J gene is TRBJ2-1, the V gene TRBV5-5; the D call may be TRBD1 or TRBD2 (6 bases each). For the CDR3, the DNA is TGTGCCAGCAGCTTAGGGGGGCTAAGTTTCTTC. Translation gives CASSLGGLSFF. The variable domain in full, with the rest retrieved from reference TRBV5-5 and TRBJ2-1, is DAGVTQSPTHLIKTRGQQVTLRCSPISGHKSVSWYQQVLGQGPQFIFQYYEKEERGRGNFPDRFSARQFPNYSSELNVNALLLGDSALYLCASSLGGLSFFGPGTRLTVL.